This paragraph reports one T cell receptor beta chain. CDR3 length: 14 residues. Trimming pared 11 bases from V and 9 bases from J, leaving 20 bases between. Germline V lookup: CDR1 ENHRY, CDR2 SYGVKD. The record originates from a study of cytomegalovirus exposure and HLA in healthy donors. The PCR used 60 Vbeta and 13 Jbeta primers. Some clones are missing from TCRdb's copy, which holds only in-frame ones; the method was immunoSEQ multiplex PCR. The table records roughly 100,000 clones, 55% to 75% of them present only once. The sequence came from a man under 40 in good health and CMV-seropositive. The sample consisted of PBMCs. This chain connects TRBV10-3 to TRBJ1-6; perhaps TRBD1 as D (5 bases). CDR3 sequence reads: CAARGIGGGSPLHF. The CDR3 coding sequence is TGTGCCGCACGTGGCATCGGGGGGGGTTCACCCCTCCACTTT.